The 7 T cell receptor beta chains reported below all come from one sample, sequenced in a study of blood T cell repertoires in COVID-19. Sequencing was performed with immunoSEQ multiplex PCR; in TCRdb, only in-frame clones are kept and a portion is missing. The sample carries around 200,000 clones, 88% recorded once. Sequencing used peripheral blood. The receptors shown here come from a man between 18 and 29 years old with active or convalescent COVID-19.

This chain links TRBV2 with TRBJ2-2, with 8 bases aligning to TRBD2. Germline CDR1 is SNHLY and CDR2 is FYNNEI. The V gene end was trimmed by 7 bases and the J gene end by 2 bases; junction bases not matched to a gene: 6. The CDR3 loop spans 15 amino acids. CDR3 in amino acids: CASTVSGINTGELFF. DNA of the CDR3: TGTGCCAGCACCGTTAGCGGGATAAACACCGGGGAGCTGTTTTTT.

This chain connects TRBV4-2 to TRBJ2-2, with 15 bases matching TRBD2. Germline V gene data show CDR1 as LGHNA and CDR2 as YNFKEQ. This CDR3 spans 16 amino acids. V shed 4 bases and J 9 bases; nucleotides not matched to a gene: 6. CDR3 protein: CASSPGLAGGSRELFF. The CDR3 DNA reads TGTGCCAGCAGCCCAGGACTAGCGGGGGGGTCTCGGGAGCTGTTTTTT.

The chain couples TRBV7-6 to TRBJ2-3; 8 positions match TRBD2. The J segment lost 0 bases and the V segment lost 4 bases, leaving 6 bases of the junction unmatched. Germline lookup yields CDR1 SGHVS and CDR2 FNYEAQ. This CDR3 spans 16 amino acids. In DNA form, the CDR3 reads TGTGCCAGCAGCTCAACTAGCGGACTTAGCACAGATACGCAGTATTTT. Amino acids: CASSSTSGLSTDTQYF.

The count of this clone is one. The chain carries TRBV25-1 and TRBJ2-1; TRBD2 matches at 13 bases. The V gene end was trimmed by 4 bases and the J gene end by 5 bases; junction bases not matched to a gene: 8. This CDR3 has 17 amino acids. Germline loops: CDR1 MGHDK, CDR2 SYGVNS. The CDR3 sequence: CASSGFPGTSGDNEQFF. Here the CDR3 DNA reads TGTGCCAGCAGTGGATTCCCCGGGACTAGCGGGGACAATGAGCAGTTCTTC.

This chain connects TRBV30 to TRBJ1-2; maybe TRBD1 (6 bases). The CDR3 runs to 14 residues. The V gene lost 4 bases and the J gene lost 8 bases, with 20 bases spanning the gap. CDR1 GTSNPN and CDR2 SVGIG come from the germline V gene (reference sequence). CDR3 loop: CAWTPTGSGYGYTF. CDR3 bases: TGTGCCTGGACCCCGACAGGCTCGGGGTACGGCTACACCTTC.

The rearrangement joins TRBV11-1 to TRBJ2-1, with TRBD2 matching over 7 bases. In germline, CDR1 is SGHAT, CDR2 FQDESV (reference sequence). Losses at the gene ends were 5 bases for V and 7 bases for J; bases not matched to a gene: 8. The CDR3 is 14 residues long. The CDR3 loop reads CASSRGGAENEQFF. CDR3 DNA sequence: TGTGCCAGCAGCCGCGGGGGTGCGGAGAATGAGCAGTTCTTC.

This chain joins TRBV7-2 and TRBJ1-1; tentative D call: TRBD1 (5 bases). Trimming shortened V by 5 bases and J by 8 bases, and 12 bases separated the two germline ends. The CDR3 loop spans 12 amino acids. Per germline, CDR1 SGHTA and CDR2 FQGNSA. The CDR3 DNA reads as TGTGCCAGCAGCAAGGACACCCTAGAAGCTTTCTTT. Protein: CASSKDTLEAFF.